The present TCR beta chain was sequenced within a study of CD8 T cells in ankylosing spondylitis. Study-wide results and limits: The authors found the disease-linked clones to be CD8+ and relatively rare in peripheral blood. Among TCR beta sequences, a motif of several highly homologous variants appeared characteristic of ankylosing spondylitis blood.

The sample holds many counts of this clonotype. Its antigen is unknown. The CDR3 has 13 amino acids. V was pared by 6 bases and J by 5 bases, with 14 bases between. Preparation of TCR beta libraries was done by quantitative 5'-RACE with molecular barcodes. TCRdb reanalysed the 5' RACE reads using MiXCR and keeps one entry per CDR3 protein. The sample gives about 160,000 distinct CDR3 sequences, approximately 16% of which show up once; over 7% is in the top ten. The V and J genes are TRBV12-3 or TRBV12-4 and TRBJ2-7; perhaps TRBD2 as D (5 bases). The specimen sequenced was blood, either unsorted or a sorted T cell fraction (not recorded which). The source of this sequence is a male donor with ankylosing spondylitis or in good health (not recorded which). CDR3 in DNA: TGTGCCAGCAGCTTGGGCTCCGGGGACGAGCAGTACTTC. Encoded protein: CASSLGSGDEQYF.